Below, 14 T cell receptor beta chains from the same sample are listed, as sequenced in a study of Ad26.COV2.S vaccination and SARS-CoV-2 variants. Data came from immunoSEQ multiplex PCR; TCRdb stores just in-frame clones and leaves some out. The sample records about 410,000 clones, 75% to 90% being singletons. Noted treatment: 15 to 20 received Ad26.COV2.S at low or high dose, single or two shots; several received placebo; per-sample allocation not given. Specimen acquisition occurred on day 63 following the initial vaccine or placebo injection. Specimen: peripheral blood, collected in a trial of Ad26.COV2.S vaccine versus placebo. These receptors all stem from a person aged 18-65 years who received the Ad26.COV2.S COVID-19 vaccine or a placebo.

The chain combines TRBV11-2 with TRBJ2-2; a weak D match, TRBD1 (6 bases). The CDR3 covers 14 residues. Germline V gives CDR1 SGHAT, CDR2 FQNNGV. Trimming shortened V by 5 bases and J by 7 bases, and 14 bases separated the two germline ends. CDR3 nucleotides: TGTGCCAGCAGCAAACAGGGAAGTCACGGGGAGCTGTTTTTT. It specifies CASSKQGSHGELFF.

The chain recombines TRBV15 with TRBJ2-2; 8 nucleotides match TRBD1. V trimming: 0 bases; J trimming: 1 base; junction bases outside the gene matches: 13. This CDR3 region has 20 residues. Germline values: CDR1 LNHNV, CDR2 YYDKDF (reference sequence). The CDR3 reads CATSRDKVARGLGNTGELFF. In nucleotides, the CDR3 is TGTGCCACCAGCAGAGATAAGGTGGCCAGGGGGCTAGGGAACACCGGGGAGCTGTTTTTT.

V is TRBV18 and J is TRBJ2-4; D may be TRBD2 (5 bases). The CDR3 sequence is 15 residues long. Germline loops: CDR1 KGHSH, CDR2 LQKENI. V was pared by 6 bases and J by 0 bases, with 12 bases between. The CDR3 coding sequence is TGTGCCAGCTCGTCGGGATCCCTAGCCAAAAACATTCAGTACTTC. It codes for CASSSGSLAKNIQYF.

V gene TRBV6-5 combines with J gene TRBJ1-2; 10 positions agree with TRBD1. With 8 bases clipped from V and 7 bases from J, the junction kept 13 bases outside the gene matches. The CDR3 runs to 15 residues. Germline CDR1 and CDR2: MNHEY and SVGAGI. The CDR3 DNA reads as TGTGCCAGCGGGCTCTCGGGACAGGGGATAGGTGGCTACACCTTC. Encoded protein: CASGLSGQGIGGYTF.

V and J are TRBV4-3 and TRBJ2-1, with 8 bases that match TRBD1. The J segment lost 1 base and the V segment lost 4 bases, leaving 3 bases of the junction unmatched. This CDR3 region has 15 residues. The germline CDR1 and CDR2 sequences are LGHNA and YSLEER. The DNA of the CDR3 is TGCGCCAGCAGCCTCGGGACAGGTTCCTACAATGAGCAGTTCTTC. Protein product: CASSLGTGSYNEQFF.

The V and J genes are TRBV29-1 and TRBJ1-2; 9 bases map to TRBD1. V lost 7 bases and J lost 8; bases outside the gene matches: 8. The CDR3 is made up of 12 amino acids. The germline V gene encodes CDR1 SQVTM and CDR2 ANQGSEA. CDR3 in amino acids: CSANRGRGGYTF. The DNA of the CDR3 is TGCAGCGCTAACAGGGGGCGCGGAGGCTACACCTTC.

The J gene is TRBJ1-1, the V gene TRBV6-5; D remains ambiguous. The CDR3 has 13 residues. Germline V gene sequence: CDR1 MNHEY, CDR2 SVGAGI. Trimming left V 5 bases short and J 1 base short, with 8 bases between. The CDR3 sequence is CASSLGWNTEAFF. As DNA, the CDR3 is TGTGCCAGCAGTCTAGGGTGGAACACTGAAGCTTTCTTT.

The genes are TRBV4-3 and TRBJ1-2; D is undetermined. The CDR3 extends over 15 amino acids. Germline V gene data show CDR1 as LGHNA and CDR2 as YSLEER. Trimming stripped 1 base from V and 4 bases from J, with 13 bases between. The CDR3 nucleotides are TGCGCCAGCAGCCAAGTAGTGGCGACCTTCTATGGCTACACCTTC. Its translation is CASSQVVATFYGYTF.

The sample holds one count of this clone. The chain is built from TRBV7-9 and TRBJ1-2, with a possible D match to TRBD1 (5 bases). The CDR3 loop spans 15 amino acids. Germline loops: CDR1 SEHNR, CDR2 FQNEAQ (reference sequence). The V and J ends lost 3 bases and 6 bases respectively, with 17 bases between them. CDR3 in amino acids: CASSFGPTVFNGYTF. In DNA form, the CDR3 reads TGTGCCAGCAGCTTCGGTCCGACAGTTTTCAATGGCTACACCTTC.

The CDR3 bases are TGTGCCAGTAGTATCCCGGGACGGAATGAAAAACTGTTTTTT. Translated, it gives CASSIPGRNEKLFF. The chain is built from TRBV19 and TRBJ1-4, with a possible D match to TRBD1 (5 bases). CDR1 and CDR2 (germline): LNHDA, SQIVND (reference sequence). The V end was cut by 3 bases, the J end by 5 bases, with 10 bases between. There are 14 residues in the CDR3.

The chain links TRBV29-1 to TRBJ2-3; 8 nucleotides align to TRBD1. Trimming cost V 5 bases and J 3 bases; bases outside gene matches: 7. This CDR3 contains 14 residues. Germline-derived CDR1 and CDR2 are SQVTM and ANQGSEA. CDR3 DNA sequence: TGCAGCGTTTACGGACAGGGTCGGACAGATACGCAGTATTTT. Translation: CSVYGQGRTDTQYF.

The chain links TRBV20-1 to TRBJ1-1; no firm D call. CDR1 is DFQATT and CDR2 is SNEGSKA in the germline V gene (reference sequence). The length of the CDR3 is 10 residues. The CDR3 here is CSVRPSEAFF. The CDR3 DNA reads as TGCAGCGTCCGACCCTCGGAAGCTTTCTTT.

The V and J genes are TRBV19 and TRBJ2-2, with 9 bases lining up with TRBD1. Germline V gives CDR1 LNHDA, CDR2 SQIVND (reference sequence). The CDR3 spans 16 residues. V dropped 6 bases and J dropped 6; count of bases not matched to a gene: 11. In nucleotides, the CDR3 is TGTGCCAGTAGCAGACCGGGACAGGGAGTTTCCGGGGAGCTGTTTTTT. Residues: CASSRPGQGVSGELFF.

A single count supports this clone. The J gene is TRBJ1-2, the V gene TRBV5-8; D gene ambiguous. The ends were cut back, 5 bases at V and 8 bases at J, with 19 bases in the middle. Germline values: CDR1 SGHTS, CDR2 YDEGEE. This CDR3 is built from 14 residues. In nucleotides, the CDR3 is TGTGCCAGCAGGAGACGGATACTCTATGGAGGCTACACCTTC. Translating it yields CASRRRILYGGYTF.